This TCR beta chain was documented in a study of T-cell reconstitution after alpha-beta-depleted transplantation in children. The CDR3 has 10 residues. In germline, CDR1 is SEHNR, CDR2 FQNEAQ (reference sequence). Molecular barcoding with unique molecular identifiers was used for the TCRbeta library. TCRdb independently ran MiXCR on the PCR reads; one entry per CDR3 protein. The profile covers about 500,000 distinct CDR3 sequences, with over 25% appearing a single time and 2% to 3% taken by the ten largest. The chain combines TRBV7-9 with TRBJ2-7; the match to TRBD1 covers 8 bases. The sequence was obtained from a human donor who donated a stem cell graft to a child with aplastic anemia. Material: PBMCs from the stem cell graft donor, obtained from the stem cell graft. The CDR3 coding sequence is TGTGTACAGGGGGACCACGAGCAGTACTTC. It is translated as CVQGDHEQYF.